What follows describes a single T cell receptor beta chain. The antigen is not known. This table comes from immunoSEQ multiplex PCR, and its TCRdb copy is limited to in-frame clones, with some not included. Among about 120,000 clones listed, 88% were seen once. The sample is drawn from a study of T cell responses to AZD1222 COVID-19 vaccine. V shed 5 bases, J shed 4 bases, and the junction held 7 bases outside the gene matches. Germline CDR1 and CDR2: SGHNT and YENEEA. This CDR3 region has 15 residues. Study results and limitations: Sampled repertoires all dated from after the peak T cell response.

This sequence was found in an adult who received the AZD1222 COVID-19 vaccine. Sequences were derived from peripheral blood, sampled 28 days after the second AZD1222 dose. The chain couples TRBV11-3 to TRBJ2-5; 10 bases agree with TRBD2. The CDR3 sequence is CASSPSSGSGETQYF. DNA for the CDR3: TGTGCCAGCAGCCCATCTAGCGGGAGTGGAGAGACCCAGTACTTC.